This T cell receptor beta chain was captured in a study of cytomegalovirus exposure and HLA in healthy donors. This clone has just a few counts. V was clipped by 5 bases and J by 3 bases; unmatched bases: 7. Germline CDR1 and CDR2: SGDLS and YYNGEE. This CDR3 is built from 15 residues. Primers for the PCR totalled 60 Vbeta and 13 Jbeta. Sequencing was performed with immunoSEQ multiplex PCR; in TCRdb, only in-frame clones are kept and a portion is missing. The sample lists fewer than 200,000 clones, 80% to 90% occurring once. The chain couples TRBV9 to TRBJ2-2, with 7 bases identical to TRBD2. The sequenced sample consisted of PBMCs. This TCR came from a woman between 18 and 29 years old in good health and CMV-seronegative. The CDR3 reads CASSSYGRYTGELFF. CDR3 bases: TGTGCCAGCAGTTCCTACGGGAGGTACACCGGGGAGCTGTTTTTT.